The 14 T cell receptor delta chains in this list originate from one sample, sequenced in a study of gamma-delta T cells after stem cell transplantation. TCRdb made new clone calls on the RT-PCR reads using CATT. The sample table includes roughly 50 delta-chain clones. What was sequenced was gamma-delta T cells. Receptors were obtained from a human donor. It is not recorded whose cells these are; they may come from a transplant donor. This table probably holds off-target reads from a library built for another chain.

This clone appeared a single time. The chain joins TRDV1 to TRDJ1; 11 bases agree with TRDD3. No J gene is reported in TCRdb; it was inferred here by comparing the DNA with germline. After removal of 0 bases from V and 1 base from J, the junction contained 16 bases not matched to a gene. The CDR3 sequence is 21 residues long. Germline V gene lookup returns CDR1 TSWWSYY and CDR2 QGS. The CDR3 nucleotides are TGTGCTCTTGGGGAACTAGTTCTAATTGGGGGATACGGCACGGGCACCGATAAACTCATCTTT. This codes for CALGELVLIGGYGTGTDKLIF.

This clone came up a few times. The chain combines TRDV2 with TRDJ1; 11 bases map to TRDD3. V lost 4 bases to trimming and J lost 4 bases; unmatched junction nucleotides: 13. This CDR3 has 17 amino acids. CDR1 is GEAIGNYY, CDR2 EKD, per germline. DNA for the CDR3: TGTGCCTGTGAGGGCCTCGGTGGGGGATACGCAAACGATAAACTCATCTTT. This encodes CACEGLGGGYANDKLIF.

This chain links TRDV2 with TRDJ1; D uncertain. The J gene is absent in TCRdb and was assigned here via DNA matching to germline. Germline V CDR1 and CDR2: GEAIGNYY, EKD. With 0 bases removed from V and 0 bases from J, the gap between germline ends came to 7 bases. This CDR3 has 14 amino acids. CDR3 loop: CACDTVLNTDKLIF. The CDR3 nucleotides read TGTGCCTGTGACACCGTACTGAACACCGATAAACTCATCTTT.

This clone was found a few times. The chain is built from TRDV2 and TRDJ1; unclear D gene. The CDR3 is made up of 14 amino acids. CDR1 and CDR2 from the germline V gene are GEAIGNYY and EKD. Trimming shortened V by 0 bases and J by 3 bases, and 10 bases separated the two germline ends. CDR3 sequence (DNA): TGTGCCTGTGACACCGTGGGCCAAGCCGATAAACTCATCTTT. Its protein is CACDTVGQADKLIF.

The chain uses TRDV2 and TRDJ3, with a tentative D call TRDD3 (6 bases). CDR1 GEAIGNYY and CDR2 EKD come from the germline V gene. CDR3 length: 18 amino acids. Between the trimmed V and J ends, which lost 0 bases and 0 bases, there was a span of 11 bases. CDR3 in amino acids: CACDTWGDRSWDTRQMFF. The CDR3 DNA reads as TGTGCCTGTGACACCTGGGGGGACCGCTCCTGGGACACCCGACAGATGTTTTTC.

This chain connects TRDV2 to TRDJ1; 9 bases are a match to TRDD3. The CDR3 runs to 14 residues. Per germline, CDR1 GEAIGNYY and CDR2 EKD. The ends lost 3 bases at V and 7 bases at J; junction bases unmatched: 8. The CDR3 spells CACDQMGDIAKLIF. As DNA, the CDR3 is TGTGCCTGTGACCAAATGGGGGATATCGCTAAACTCATCTTT.

The gene calls are TRDV2 and TRDJ1; 8 bases match TRDD3. Germline lookup yields CDR1 GEAIGNYY and CDR2 EKD. The trim removed 9 bases at V and 0 bases at J, leaving 14 bases unmatched. This CDR3 contains 16 residues. CDR3 sequence (DNA): TGTGCCGTGAACGGGCTGGGGGAATCGTACACCGATAAACTCATCTTT. This sequence encodes CAVNGLGESYTDKLIF.

This clone has more than one count but fewer than ten. The junction departs from germline at one end; a sequencing error may be responsible. The chain uses TRDV2 and TRDJ1; 7 positions match TRDD3. CDR1 GEAIGNYY and CDR2 EKD come from the germline V gene. The CDR3 runs to 15 residues. CDR3 amino acids: CACNTLGTTAGKLIF. The CDR3 DNA sequence: TGTGCCTGTAACACACTGGGGACCACCGCGGGTAAACTCATCTTT.

The J gene was recorded as TRDJ1; no V gene was called; the table gives TRDD3 as D, unverified against the DNA. This CDR3 contains 19 residues. The CDR3 DNA follows: TGTGCCTGTGACACCGCCTCAACTGGGGGAACCCTGTACACCGATAAACTCATCTTT. Amino acids: CACDTASTGGTLYTDKLIF.

This clone has a handful of counts. V is TRDV2 and J is TRDJ1; 8 nucleotides align to TRDD3. The CDR3 totals 14 residues. V was pared by 3 bases and J by 0 bases, with 2 bases of the junction left unmatched. CDR1 and CDR2 (germline): GEAIGNYY, EKD. CDR3 loop: CACDPWGNTDKLIF. In DNA, the CDR3 is TGTGCCTGTGACCCCTGGGGGAACACCGATAAACTCATCTTT.

This clone was counted a single time. The V gene went uncalled, while the J gene is TRDJ1; the DNA was not compared with TRDD3, the D call given in the table. The J call could be wrong; TRDJ2 is a better fit for the DNA end. This CDR3 contains 17 residues. CDR3 loop: CACDPAEGDSYTDKLFF. In DNA form, the CDR3 reads TGTGCCTGTGACCCCGCCGAGGGGGATTCGTACACCGATAAACTCTTCTTT.

This clone was recorded a few times. One junction end disagrees with the germline gene, perhaps due to a read error. The rearrangement links TRDV2 to TRDJ2; D ambiguous. CDR1 is GEAIGNYY, CDR2 EKD, per germline. This CDR3 is 18 amino acids long. The CDR3 nucleotides are TGTGCCTGTGACCTCGTCGGGGTTGAGGCTACCAACAGAGCACAACTATTCTTT. Translating gives CACDLVGVEATNRAQLFF.

This chain links TRDV2 with TRDJ1; TRDD3 matches at 11 bases. The germline CDR1 and CDR2 sequences are GEAIGNYY and EKD. The CDR3 runs 20 residues. Unmatched junction bases numbered 18, after V lost 0 bases and J lost 4 bases. In DNA form, the CDR3 reads TGTGCCTGTGACACCGTCTCCTACCGTTCTACTGGGGGATATGACGATAAACTCATCTTT. Its translation is CACDTVSYRSTGGYDDKLIF.

This clone was seen only a few times. The V and J genes are TRDV2 and TRDJ1; tentative D call: TRDD3 (6 bases). Per germline, CDR1 GEAIGNYY and CDR2 EKD. There are 16 residues in the CDR3. V was shortened by 6 bases and J by 2 bases, with 21 bases between the two germline ends. The CDR3 protein is CACSLVGARPTDKLIF. CDR3 DNA: TGTGCCTGTAGTTTAGTGGGGGCCCGACCGACCGATAAACTCATCTTT.